The clone carrying this T cell receptor beta chain turned up a few times. The antigen is not known. There are 14 residues in the CDR3. Deletions cut 7 bases from V and 5 bases from J, with 14 bases between. Germline V CDR1 and CDR2: MRHNA, SNTAGT. Using unique molecular identifiers, the investigators prepared the TCRbeta library. Each CDR3 protein is one row after TCRdb ran MiXCR on the PCR reads. The sample lists nearly 350,000 distinct CDR3 sequences, roughly 15% seen once, with about 41% in the top ten. This entry comes from a study of T-cell reconstitution after alpha-beta-depleted transplantation in children. Study-wide findings and caveats: Several hundred expanded graft clones reportedly gave rise to the alpha-beta T cells present about two months after transplant. T-cell counts and diversity at one year following transplant were attributed mainly to newly produced T cells.

The J gene is TRBJ2-2, the V gene TRBV6-4, with TRBD2 as a possible D gene (7 bases). The sequence came from a male patient aged 2 to 9 who had a stem cell transplant for acute lymphoblastic leukemia, so the T cells may come from the graft donor. The source material was PBMCs, mostly from graft donor cells, sampled 360 days after TCRalphabeta/CD19-depleted stem cell transplant. The CDR3, as DNA: TGTGCCAGCACCCCGGAGGGGGGGACCGGGGAGCTGTTTTTT. It yields the protein CASTPEGGTGELFF.